The entry that follows covers one TCR beta chain sequence. The antigen is unknown. Lysates of CMV-infected fibroblasts at approximately 10 ug/mL stimulated these cells. Sorted nonresponding memory CD4+ T cells were CD40L-negative, CD69-negative, CD45RO-high. Undetectable plasma HIV-1 RNA below 50 copies/mL lasted at least 4 years. This was the immunoSEQ version 4 assay in survey mode. Here immunoSEQ multiplex PCR was the method, and the copy in TCRdb shows in-frame clones only, minus some. The data contain tens of thousands of clones, approximately 72% of them singletons. The data stem from a study of persistence of HIV-infected CD4 T cells. About the research overall: The sample holds CD4+ T cells responsive to CMV or HIV-1 Gag. Findings and limits, study-wide: Antigen-responding cells were enriched for degenerate expanded CDR3beta sequences.

The germline CDR1 and CDR2 sequences are MNHEY and SMNVEV (reference sequence). The CDR3 consists of 14 residues. Trimming removed 1 base from V and 3 bases from J, with 10 bases in between. The receptor's source is an adult man with HIV who was CMV-seropositive. The source was CD4+ T cells sorted from PBMCs after roughly 18-hour stimulation, collected from a patient who received antiretroviral therapy. The chain carries TRBV27 and TRBJ2-7; no clear D gene. This CDR3 is CASSLYRADYEQYF. CDR3 in DNA: TGTGCCAGCAGTTTATATAGGGCGGACTACGAGCAGTACTTC.